This T cell receptor beta chain was captured in a study of Ad26.COV2.S vaccination and SARS-CoV-2 variants (dated by TCRdb to about 2021). Regarding the study in general: Donors in the vaccine arm were drawn from COV1001, a phase I-IIa trial of Ad26.COV2.S in healthy adults that was multicentre, randomized, double-blind and placebo-controlled. Ad26.COV2.S was administered intramuscularly at a dose of 5x10^10 or 1x10^11 viral particles, either as one shot or as two shots given 56 days apart. The specificity and breadth of SARS-CoV-2-reactive T cell receptors after Ad26.COV2.S vaccination were assessed by TCRbeta repertoire sequencing. The TCR-sequenced set comprised approximately 32 samples: about 19 Ad26.COV2.S vaccine recipients, 5 placebo recipients and 8 SARS-CoV-2 convalescent individuals. Participants in the trial were split at random into five groups of five each, receiving low-dose or high-dose Ad26.COV2.S once or twice, or else placebo on both occasions. Investigators remained blinded to trial group allocation during experiments and outcome assessment. What the study reported, not specific to this receptor: Substantial breadth of spike-specific CD8+ and CD4+ T cell responses was reported after vaccination. Ad26.COV2.S recipients had higher spike-specific TCR breadth than placebo recipients (P = 0.0014). According to the authors, total T cell responses may have been underestimated by the TCR breadth and depth analyses. Non-spike TCR breadth was comparable between vaccine and placebo recipients, consistent with the vaccine containing only spike. The study was not powered to compare responses between vaccine doses or regimens.

The CDR3, from cysteine to phenylalanine, totals 13 residues. Only the CDR3 region is kept as DNA, spanning 39 bases read in frame from base 1. From the germline V gene, CDR1 is SGDLS and CDR2 is YYNGEE. At the junction V is shortened by 0 bases and J by 8 bases, with 8 bases in between. The immunoSEQ Assay was used to sequence TCRbeta CDR3 regions. After extraction, genomic DNA underwent amplification by bias-controlled multiplex PCR, followed by high-throughput sequencing. As for how the authors treated the data: Collapsing and filtering of sequences were performed to quantify the absolute abundance of each unique TCRbeta CDR3 region. T cell fraction was estimated by normalization of TCRbeta template counts to usable DNA, with usable DNA being measured through amplification of reference genes present in all nucleated cells. Repertoire TCRs were annotated as SARS-CoV-2-specific when V gene, CDR3 amino acid sequence and J gene were exactly matched to a known reactive TCR set. The reference SARS-CoV-2 TCR set came from MIRA and was filtered for enrichment in COVID-19-positive ImmuneCODE repertoires, removing public or cross-reactive TCRs. Based on the MIRA antigens, annotated TCRs were further analysed at the level of specific ORF or position within ORF. Breadth was defined as annotated unique rearrangements over total unique productive rearrangements; depth was the summed frequency of those rearrangements. Group comparisons of TCR breadth used two-sided Wilcoxon rank-sum tests. What TCRdb holds here is the immuneACCESS table cut down to in-frame rearrangements. Part of the clones is not present; checked against another copy, under half of the missing clones reflect an unresolved V gene, and the others are unexplained. V and J calls and clone size follow that table, whereas D and trimming were derived from the DNA. The sample table holds roughly 510,000 clones, of which around 88% were seen once. The ten biggest clones cover around 13% of the sample.

The meaning of the sample's treatment or condition label: over 15 received Ad26.COV2.S at low or high dose, single or two shots; about 5 received placebo; per-sample allocation not given. Repertoires of vaccine and placebo recipients were sequenced from samples collected on day 63 after the first injection. Cohort 1b enrolled 25 or so adults aged 18-55 years at a single site in Boston, USA, between 29 July and 7 August 2020. Ad26.COV2.S was a replication-incompetent adenovirus type 26 vector that expressed a prefusion-stabilized SARS-CoV-2 spike protein derived from the original Wuhan strain. Note on this clone: Its antigen is still unknown. Base qualities are not provided; no much larger clone lies one nucleotide away.

The sequence derives from a person aged 18-60 years who received the Ad26.COV2.S COVID-19 vaccine or a placebo. In this chain, TRBV9 is recombined with TRBJ1-4; no D gene can be assigned with confidence. Source: peripheral blood, taken in a trial of Ad26.COV2.S vaccine versus placebo. The bases are TGTGCCAGCAGCGTAGCTTTTGGGGAAAAACTGTTTTTT. This sequence encodes CASSVAFGEKLFF.